This TCR beta chain was observed in a study of OX40 agonist ivuxolimab in advanced cancers. Study context: Dose-escalation cases comprised hepatocellular carcinoma, melanoma, renal cell or head and neck cancer.

Regarding the study as a whole: Low normalized T-cell clonal expansion also characterized some of the nonresponders.

Details on this clone: Its cognate antigen is unknown.

Sequenced by immunoSEQ multiplex PCR; TCRdb stores in-frame clones only, minus some. The table records 90,000 to 95,000 clones, around 87% of them present only once. J was trimmed by 5 bases and V by 4 bases; bases with no gene match: 5. The CDR3 spans 14 residues. Per the germline V gene, CDR1 is SGDLS and CDR2 is YYNGEE. The sequencing here drew on CD4+ or CD8+ T cells sorted from blood, taken in a trial of the OX40 agonist ivuxolimab. V is TRBV9 and J is TRBJ2-1; 8 bases fit TRBD2. The clonotype originates from an adult with an advanced solid tumor such as melanoma, head and neck, liver or kidney cancer. The CDR3 DNA is TGTGCCAGCAGCACTAGCGGATCCAACAATGAGCAGTTCTTC. This gives the protein CASSTSGSNNEQFF.